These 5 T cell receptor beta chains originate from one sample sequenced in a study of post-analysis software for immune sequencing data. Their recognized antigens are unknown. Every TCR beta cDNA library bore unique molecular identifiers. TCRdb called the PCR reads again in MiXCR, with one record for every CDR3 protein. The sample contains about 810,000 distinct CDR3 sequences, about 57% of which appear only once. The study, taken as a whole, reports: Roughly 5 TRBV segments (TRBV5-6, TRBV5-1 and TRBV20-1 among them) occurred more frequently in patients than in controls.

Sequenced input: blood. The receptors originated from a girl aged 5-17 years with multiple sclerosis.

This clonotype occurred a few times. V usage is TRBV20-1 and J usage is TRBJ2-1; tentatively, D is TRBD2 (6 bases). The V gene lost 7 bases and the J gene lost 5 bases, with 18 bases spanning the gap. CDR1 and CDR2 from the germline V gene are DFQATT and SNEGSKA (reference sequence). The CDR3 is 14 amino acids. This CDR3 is CSVGGGLRNNEQFF. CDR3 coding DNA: TGCAGTGTGGGGGGAGGCCTTAGGAACAATGAGCAGTTCTTC.

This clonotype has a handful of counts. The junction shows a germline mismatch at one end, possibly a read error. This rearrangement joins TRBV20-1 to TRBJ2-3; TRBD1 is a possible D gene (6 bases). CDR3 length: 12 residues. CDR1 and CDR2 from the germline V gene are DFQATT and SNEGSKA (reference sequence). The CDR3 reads CSASGDTDTQYF. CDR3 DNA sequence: TGCAGTGCTAGCGGGGACACAGACACGCAGTATTTT.

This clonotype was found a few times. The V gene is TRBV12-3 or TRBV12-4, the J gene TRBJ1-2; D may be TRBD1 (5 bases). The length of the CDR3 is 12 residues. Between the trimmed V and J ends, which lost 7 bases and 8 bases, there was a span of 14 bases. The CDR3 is CASTQTGGGYTF. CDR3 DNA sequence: TGTGCCAGCACCCAAACGGGGGGAGGCTACACCTTC.

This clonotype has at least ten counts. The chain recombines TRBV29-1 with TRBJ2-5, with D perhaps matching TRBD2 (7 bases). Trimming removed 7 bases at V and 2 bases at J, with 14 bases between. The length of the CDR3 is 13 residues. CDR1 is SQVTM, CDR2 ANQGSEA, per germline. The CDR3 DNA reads TGCAGCGGGGGGGGGGCCAGACAAGAGACCCAGTACTTC. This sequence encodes CSGGGARQETQYF.

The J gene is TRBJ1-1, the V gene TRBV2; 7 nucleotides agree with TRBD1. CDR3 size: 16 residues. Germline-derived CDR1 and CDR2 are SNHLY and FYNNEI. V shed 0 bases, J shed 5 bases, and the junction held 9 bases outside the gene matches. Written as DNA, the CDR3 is TGTGCCAGCAGTGAAGCGCGGAGGACAGGAGGGACTGAAGCTTTCTTT. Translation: CASSEARRTGGTEAFF. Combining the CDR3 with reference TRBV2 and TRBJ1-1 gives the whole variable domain EPEVTQTPSHQVTQMGQEVILRCVPISNHLYFYWYRQILGQKVEFLVSFYNNEISEKSEIFDDQFSVERPDGSNFTLKIRSTKLEDSAMYFCASSEARRTGGTEAFFGQGTRLTVV.